The rows below give T cell receptor beta chains drawn from one sample of a study of T cell responses to AZD1222 COVID-19 vaccine. The assay was immunoSEQ multiplex PCR, and TCRdb's table has in-frame clones only and misses some. Of roughly 270,000 clones listed, around 93% are singletons. Here the sequenced sample was peripheral blood, taken 28 days after the second AZD1222 dose. All receptors come from an adult who received the AZD1222 COVID-19 vaccine. CDR3s include the opening cysteine and the closing phenylalanine or tryptophan. A D gene is named only where the DNA matches it firmly. Rows give clone size only sometimes, using once, few, many, or a class for an expanded clone.

v_call	cdr3_length	clone_size	j_call	d_call	cdr3_nt	cdr3_aa
TRBV2	14	.	TRBJ2-7	TRBD1	TGTGCCAGCAGTGGGGGACAGGGTAACCACGAGCAGTACTTC	CASSGGQGNHEQYF
TRBV12-5	12	.	TRBJ1-2	.	TGTGCTAGTGCTTCCTCCACGCATGGCTACACCTTC	CASASSTHGYTF
TRBV7-3	16	.	TRBJ2-1	.	TGTGCCAGCAGCTTAACGGCAGGGTCGAAGCCCAATGAGCAGTTCTTC	CASSLTAGSKPNEQFF
TRBV3-1/TRBV3-2	13	.	TRBJ2-7	.	TGTGCCAGCAGCCAAGAATCAGGAGGCGGGCAGTACTTC	CASSQESGGGQYF
TRBV7-2	15	.	TRBJ2-2	.	TGTGCCAGCAGCTTAGTCGCCCTCCTTCCCGGGGAGCTGTTTTTT	CASSLVALLPGELFF
TRBV5-1	16	few	TRBJ2-7	.	TGCGCCAGCAGCTTGGGGTCAGGGACACCCTCCGACGAGCAGTACTTC	CASSLGSGTPSDEQYF
TRBV4-1	15	.	TRBJ1-1	.	TGCGCCAGCAGCCAAGTGCTCCCCAGGGCCACTGAAGCTTTCTTT	CASSQVLPRATEAFF
TRBV7-2	12	.	TRBJ2-7	.	TGTGCCAGCAGCTTAGAGGTAGGCGAGCAGTACTTC	CASSLEVGEQYF
TRBV10-1	14	.	TRBJ2-2	.	TGCGCCAGCAGACGGGGACAGAACACCGGGGAGCTGTTTTTT	CASRRGQNTGELFF
TRBV7-9	14	.	TRBJ2-2	.	TGTGCCAGCAGCCCGAGGAGAACCACCGGGGAGCTGTTTTTT	CASSPRRTTGELFF
TRBV18	14	.	TRBJ1-1	TRBD1	TGTGCCAGCTCACCGACAGGGGATGAGGGTGAAGCTTTCTTT	CASSPTGDEGEAFF
TRBV27	15	.	TRBJ2-7	TRBD1	TGTGCCAGCAGTTCAACCGGGACAGGGGGCGGAGAGCAGTACTTC	CASSSTGTGGGEQYF
TRBV19	13	.	TRBJ1-1	.	TGTGCCAGTAGTAGCAGCAGGCGCGCTGAAGCTTTCTTT	CASSSSRRAEAFF
TRBV5-1	17	.	TRBJ1-3	.	TGCGCCAGCAGCTTGGCGGGAGGCCTAAGCTCTGGAAACACCATATATTTT	CASSLAGGLSSGNTIYF
TRBV11-2	12	.	TRBJ2-7	.	TGTGCCAGCAGTTGGGAGGCAGTCGAGCAGTACTTC	CASSWEAVEQYF
TRBV6-4	16	few	TRBJ2-2	TRBD2	TGTGCCAGCAGTGACTCTAGCGGGAGGGCCACCGGGGAGCTGTTTTTT	CASSDSSGRATGELFF
TRBV19	15	.	TRBJ1-6	TRBD1	TGTGCCAGTAGTATAAGACAGGGGGCCAATTCACCCCTCCACTTT	CASSIRQGANSPLHF
TRBV5-1	15	.	TRBJ2-6	TRBD1	TGCGCCAGCAGCCGGACAGGGGATGGGGCCAACGTCCTGACTTTC	CASSRTGDGANVLTF
TRBV5-4	16	.	TRBJ2-5	.	TGTGCCAGCAGCTTGTCAAACAGGAAGTACGGAGAGACCCAGTACTTC	CASSLSNRKYGETQYF
TRBV3-1/TRBV3-2	16	.	TRBJ1-3	.	TGTGCCAGCAGCCAAAGGCTGCCCGGGGGAGGAAACACCATATATTTT	CASSQRLPGGGNTIYF
TRBV27	14	once	TRBJ1-6	.	TGTGCCAGCAGTTTGGACAGCTTTTCTTCACCCCTCCACTTT	CASSLDSFSSPLHF
TRBV2	14	.	TRBJ1-6	.	TGTGCCAGCAGCCTCCGGGACCCTTTTTCACCCCTCCACTTT	CASSLRDPFSPLHF
TRBV2	14	few	TRBJ2-7	.	TGTGCCAGCACCCTTAGCCCGCGGAGTGGCGAGCAGTACTTC	CASTLSPRSGEQYF
TRBV19	14	.	TRBJ1-1	TRBD1	TGTGCCAGTAGTCCAGACAGGGTGAACACTGAAGCTTTCTTT	CASSPDRVNTEAFF
TRBV7-9	14	.	TRBJ2-7	.	TGTGCCAGCAGCTTAAGTCATGGCTCCTACGAGCAGTACTTC	CASSLSHGSYEQYF
TRBV6-5	13	.	TRBJ1-1	.	TGTGCCAGCAGTTACCTGCTTAGTACTGAAGCTTTCTTT	CASSYLLSTEAFF
TRBV27	16	.	TRBJ1-6	.	TGTGCCAGCTCCCGGGGGAGGGTGGGATGGAATTCACCCCTCCACTTT	CASSRGRVGWNSPLHF
TRBV2	13	.	TRBJ1-2	TRBD1	TGTGCCAGCGGACAGGGGGAACGGGGAAGCTACACCTTC	CASGQGERGSYTF
TRBV11-2	17	.	TRBJ2-7	TRBD1	TGTGCCAGCAGCTTCGGAGTGAGGGGGCGGTTCTCCTACGAGCAGTACTTC	CASSFGVRGRFSYEQYF
TRBV2	14	.	TRBJ2-1	.	TGTGCCAGCAGTGGCCTAGCTTCCTACAATGAGCAGTTCTTC	CASSGLASYNEQFF
TRBV9	16	.	TRBJ2-7	TRBD1	TGTGCCAGCAGCGTAGGAGTGGGACAGGTCCCCCTCGAGCAGTACTTC	CASSVGVGQVPLEQYF
TRBV5-5	13	.	TRBJ1-1	.	TGTGCCAGCAGCCCGGGCCCCAACACTGAAGCTTTCTTT	CASSPGPNTEAFF
TRBV4-1	18	.	TRBJ2-7	TRBD1	TGCGCCAGCAGCCAAGGCTCCGGGACAGGGACGAGACCAGGCGAGCAGTACTTC	CASSQGSGTGTRPGEQYF
TRBV2	14	.	TRBJ1-5	.	TGTGCCAGCAGCCACGGACAGCAAAATCAGCCCCAGCATTTT	CASSHGQQNQPQHF
TRBV7-9	10	.	TRBJ1-1	.	TGTGCCAGCAGCTCCGTTGAAGCTTTCTTT	CASSSVEAFF
TRBV5-4	13	.	TRBJ1-2	.	TGTGCCAGCAGCACAACCTCTGTCTATGGCTACACCTTC	CASSTTSVYGYTF
TRBV3-1/TRBV3-2	12	.	TRBJ2-3	.	TGTGCCAGCAGCCAATGGGGGGATACGCAGTATTTT	CASSQWGDTQYF
TRBV9	14	.	TRBJ1-4	.	TGTGCCAGCAGCGAGAGGACAAAACCGGAAAAACTGTTTTTT	CASSERTKPEKLFF
TRBV7-9	15	.	TRBJ1-2	.	TGTGCCAGCAACCCCGGGGACCCTAGAGGCTATGGCTACACCTTC	CASNPGDPRGYGYTF
TRBV3-1/TRBV3-2	15	.	TRBJ2-1	TRBD2	TGTGCCAGCAGCCAAGAAACGGGGGGATACAATGAGCAGTTCTTC	CASSQETGGYNEQFF
TRBV24-1	15	once	TRBJ2-3	.	TGTGCCACCAGTGAAGGGGGAGCGGGCACAGATACGCAGTATTTT	CATSEGGAGTDTQYF
TRBV6-5	12	.	TRBJ1-3	.	TGTGCCAGCAGCTTGGGCAGGAACACCATATATTTT	CASSLGRNTIYF